The rows below give T cell receptor beta chains drawn from one sample of a study of cytomegalovirus exposure and HLA in healthy donors. TCRdb's copy holds only in-frame clones and misses some; the assay was immunoSEQ multiplex PCR. This table holds fewer than 200,000 clones, about 90% found once. Sequencing was performed on PBMCs. Every receptor here comes from a boy aged 2 to 10 in good health and CMV-seronegative. Both conserved end residues are part of each CDR3. D genes are given only for firm matches. Size tells how often a clone was seen (once, few, many) or the class of an expanded clone, and some rows leave it out.

d_call | j_call | clone_size | v_call | cdr3_length | cdr3_nt | cdr3_aa
- | TRBJ1-3 | - | TRBV5-1 | 15 | TGCGCCAGCAGCTCGGGACTGGGCGCTAGAAACACCATATATTTT | CASSSGLGARNTIYF
- | TRBJ2-1 | - | TRBV27 | 15 | TGTGCCAGCAGTTTATTAGACAGTTCCTACAATGAGCAGTTCTTC | CASSLLDSSYNEQFF
TRBD2 | TRBJ2-7 | - | TRBV4-1 | 14 | TGCGCCAGCAGCCAGACTAGCGGGAGAAGCGAGCAGTACTTC | CASSQTSGRSEQYF
TRBD1 | TRBJ1-4 | - | TRBV5-1 | 17 | TGCGCCAGCAGCTTAGGGCACGTGGACAGGGTGGCCAATAAACTGTTTTTT | CASSLGHVDRVANKLFF
TRBD2 | TRBJ2-7 | - | TRBV7-9 | 18 | TGTGCCAGCAGCTCAGGACTAGCGGGGCGCCGACGCTCCTACGAGCAGTACTTC | CASSSGLAGRRRSYEQYF
- | TRBJ2-7 | once | TRBV9 | 14 | TGTGCCAGCAGCGTAGACGGGTTCTCCTACGAGCAGTACTTC | CASSVDGFSYEQYF
TRBD1 | TRBJ2-2 | - | TRBV29-1 | 15 | TGCAGCGTTGAGGGACAGTTCGCGAACACCGGGGAGCTGTTTTTT | CSVEGQFANTGELFF
- | TRBJ1-6 | - | TRBV19 | 15 | TGTGCCAGTGGGCTCCCGGGGTCCTATAATTCACCCCTCCACTTT | CASGLPGSYNSPLHF
TRBD2 | TRBJ2-3 | - | TRBV27 | 16 | TGTGCCAGCAGCCCCCGACTAGCGGGAGGGGGGGATACGCAGTATTTT | CASSPRLAGGGDTQYF
TRBD2 | TRBJ2-7 | - | TRBV6-5 | 15 | TGTGCCAGCAGTTACAGCCGGGGGGAACCTTTCAAGCAGTACTTC | CASSYSRGEPFKQYF
TRBD2 | TRBJ2-1 | - | TRBV9 | 17 | TGTGCCAGCAGCGGACTAGCGGGGGGCCTACCCGCCAATGAGCAGTTCTTC | CASSGLAGGLPANEQFF
- | TRBJ2-1 | - | TRBV19 | 13 | TGTGCCAGTAGTATAAGTAACTCCGGGTGGGAGTTCTTC | CASSISNSGWEFF
- | TRBJ2-3 | - | TRBV25-1 | 16 | TGTGCCAGCAGTGGGAGTGACAGACCGTACACAGATACGCAGTATTTT | CASSGSDRPYTDTQYF
- | TRBJ2-2 | - | TRBV29-1 | 14 | TGCAGCGGCCGCAATCGACAGGAACACCGGGGAGCTGTTTTT | CSGRNRQEHRGAVF
- | TRBJ1-1 | - | TRBV28 | 14 | TGTGCCAGCAGTTTAAGGGGGACCGCTTTTGAAGCTTTCTTT | CASSLRGTAFEAFF
- | TRBJ2-3 | - | TRBV5-1 | 15 | TGCGCCAGCAGCCTTACAGGGATTTCCACAGATACGCAGTATTTT | CASSLTGISTDTQYF
TRBD1 | TRBJ2-7 | - | TRBV7-9 | 16 | TGTGCCAGCAGCCTAGTTTTGGGGGACAGCACCTACGAGCAGTACTTC | CASSLVLGDSTYEQYF
- | TRBJ2-1 | - | TRBV2 | 13 | TGTGCCAGCAGCCCGGGGACATTCGATGAGCAGTTCTTC | CASSPGTFDEQFF
- | TRBJ1-3 | - | TRBV4-1 | 15 | TGCGCCAGCAGCCAAGACGCGAGGTGGGGAAACACCATATATTTT | CASSQDARWGNTIYF
TRBD2 | TRBJ2-3 | few | TRBV7-4 | 16 | TGTGCCAGCAGCTTGGGGACTAGCGGGGTGTCAGATACGCAGTATTTT | CASSLGTSGVSDTQYF
TRBD2 | TRBJ2-5 | once | TRBV28 | 14 | TGTGCCAGCAGCCTTAGCGGGAGTGGTGAGACCCAGTACTTC | CASSLSGSGETQYF
TRBD1 | TRBJ2-7 | - | TRBV5-8 | 15 | TGTGCCAGCAGCTTGCAAGGGACAGGGGACTACGAGCAGTACTTC | CASSLQGTGDYEQYF
TRBD1 | TRBJ1-1 | - | TRBV10-3 | 13 | TGTGCCATCCAGCCCCAGGGGGGCACTGAAGCTTTCTTT | CAIQPQGGTEAFF
- | TRBJ1-2 | - | TRBV28 | 14 | TGTGCCAGCAGCCTCGGGAAAGCTAACTATGGCTACACCTTC | CASSLGKANYGYTF
- | TRBJ2-3 | - | TRBV5-4 | 15 | TGTGCCAGCAGCGCCGGAGAACTAGCCGCGGATACGCAGTATTTT | CASSAGELAADTQYF
TRBD1 | TRBJ2-3 | - | TRBV18 | 14 | TGTGCCAGCTCACCGGGACAGGGTACAGATACGCAGTATTTT | CASSPGQGTDTQYF
- | TRBJ2-1 | few | TRBV30 | 17 | TGTGCCTGGAGTGTAGCCCCGGGGATTCAGGGGCTGGATGAGCAGTTCTTC | CAWSVAPGIQGLDEQFF
TRBD2 | TRBJ2-5 | - | TRBV27 | 13 | TGTGCCAGCAGTGAGCCGGGGGGACAGACCCAGTACTTC | CASSEPGGQTQYF
TRBD1 | TRBJ1-1 | - | TRBV10-3 | 16 | TGTGCCATCAGAGCTGACAGGGGACGATCGAACACTGAAGCTTTCTTT | CAIRADRGRSNTEAFF
- | TRBJ2-7 | - | TRBV5-1 | 13 | TGCGCCAGCAGAATGGACACCCACTACGAGCAGTACTTC | CASRMDTHYEQYF
- | TRBJ1-1 | - | TRBV9 | 15 | TGTGCCAGCAGCGTAGAGCCTCAGGAGAACACTGAAGCTTTCTTT | CASSVEPQENTEAFF
- | TRBJ2-6 | - | TRBV11-3 | 15 | TGTGCCAGCAGCTTAGATAGCTCTGGGGCCAACGTCCTGACTTTC | CASSLDSSGANVLTF
- | TRBJ2-3 | - | TRBV5-1 | 16 | TGCGCCAGCAGCCATCTAACTAGCCAATACACAGATACGCGGTATTTT | CASSHLTSQYTDTRYF
TRBD2 | TRBJ2-5 | - | TRBV5-1 | 19 | TGCGCCAGCAGCTTGGCCATGGGCCAAAGCGGGAGGGCAGGAGAGACCCAGTACTTC | CASSLAMGQSGRAGETQYF
- | TRBJ2-5 | - | TRBV19 | 14 | TGTGCCAGTAGTAGTGCAGGGCGGCAAGAGACCCAGTACTTC | CASSSAGRQETQYF
TRBD2 | TRBJ2-7 | - | TRBV2 | 16 | TGTGCCAGCAGTGGACCGGGACTAGCCACAACCTACGAGCAGTACTTC | CASSGPGLATTYEQYF
TRBD1 | TRBJ2-7 | - | TRBV19 | 16 | TGTGCCAGTAGTAGGACGCCGACAGGGGCAGCGTACGAGCAGTACTTC | CASSRTPTGAAYEQYF
- | TRBJ1-2 | once | TRBV6-5 | 16 | TGTGCCAGCAGTTACCGTCTGGGCCGGGGGAATTATGGCTACACCTTC | CASSYRLGRGNYGYTF
- | TRBJ2-3 | - | TRBV5-1 | 13 | TGCGCCAGCAGCTCTTCGACTCCAGATACGCAGTATTTT | CASSSSTPDTQYF
- | TRBJ2-7 | once | TRBV6-5 | 13 | TGTGCCAGCAGTGATGACGGGGACTACGAGCAGTACTTC | CASSDDGDYEQYF
TRBD1 | TRBJ1-6 | - | TRBV27 | 15 | TGTGCCAGCAGTTCACAGGGGGGGAGTAATTCACCCCTCCACTTT | CASSSQGGSNSPLHF
TRBD2 | TRBJ2-7 | - | TRBV9 | 15 | TGTGCCAGCAGCAAAGCGGGAGGCCTTCAACACGAGCAGTACTTC | CASSKAGGLQHEQYF
TRBD2 | TRBJ2-2 | - | TRBV9 | 15 | TGTGCCAGCAGCGGGGGGCGGGGGGCGACCGGGGAGCTGTTTTTT | CASSGGRGATGELFF
- | TRBJ2-2 | - | TRBV27 | 16 | TGTGCCAGCAGTTATAAGGGGATGGGTAGCCCCGGGGAGCTGTTTTTT | CASSYKGMGSPGELFF
- | TRBJ1-1 | - | TRBV9 | 18 | TGTGCCAGCAGCGTTTCCAGGGACTTAAGTGTCTCGAACACTGAAGCTTTCTTT | CASSVSRDLSVSNTEAFF
- | TRBJ2-7 | - | TRBV15 | 13 | TGTGCCACCAGCAGAGATTCAGCCTACGAGCAGTACTTC | CATSRDSAYEQYF
TRBD1 | TRBJ1-3 | few | TRBV15 | 17 | TGTGCCACCAGCAGAGCTCCGGGACAGGGAGCTGGAAACACCATATATTTT | CATSRAPGQGAGNTIYF
- | TRBJ2-7 | - | TRBV28 | 13 | TGTGCCAGCAGCCGACCACAGATTGTTGAGCAGTACTTC | CASSRPQIVEQYF
TRBD2 | TRBJ2-7 | - | TRBV5-1 | 20 | TGCGCCAGCAGTCGGGCGCCGTTTGAAAGACTAGCGGGCCTACTCTACGAGCAGTACTTC | CASSRAPFERLAGLLYEQYF
TRBD1 | TRBJ2-3 | - | TRBV11-2 | 16 | TGTGCCAGCAGCTTAGACGGGACAGGCCCCACAGATACGCAGTATTTT | CASSLDGTGPTDTQYF
- | TRBJ2-1 | - | TRBV2 | 17 | TGTGCCAGCAGTGAAGCGCCGTCGGGAGCGGGTGGCAATGAGCAGTTCTTC | CASSEAPSGAGGNEQFF
TRBD1 | TRBJ1-5 | - | TRBV6-5 | 15 | TGTGCCAGCAGCGTGGGACAGGGGTTCGGTCAGCCCCAGCATTTT | CASSVGQGFGQPQHF
TRBD1 | TRBJ1-3 | few | TRBV7-9 | 13 | TGTGCCAGCAGCGCTAACAGGGGGGACACCATATATTTT | CASSANRGDTIYF
- | TRBJ2-7 | - | TRBV28 | 10 | TGTGCCAGCAGTTCGGGCGAGCAGTACTTC | CASSSGEQYF
TRBD2 | TRBJ2-7 | once | TRBV15 | 15 | TGTGCCACCAGCAGAGGGACTAGCGGGCCCTACGAGCAGTACTTC | CATSRGTSGPYEQYF
TRBD2 | TRBJ2-2 | - | TRBV19 | 14 | TGTGCCAGTAAGGGGCTAGCGGGGGGCCCGGAGCTGTTTTTT | CASKGLAGGPELFF